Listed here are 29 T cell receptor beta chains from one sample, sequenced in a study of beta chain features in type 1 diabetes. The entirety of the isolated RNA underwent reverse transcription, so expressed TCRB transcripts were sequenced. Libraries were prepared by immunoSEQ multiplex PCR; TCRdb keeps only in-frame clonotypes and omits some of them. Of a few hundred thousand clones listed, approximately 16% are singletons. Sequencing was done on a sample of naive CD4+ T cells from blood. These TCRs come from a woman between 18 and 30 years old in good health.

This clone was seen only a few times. This chain's CDR3 is CAWSPFGQGGTEAFF. In DNA form, the CDR3 reads TGTGCCTGGTCTCCTTTCGGACAGGGAGGCACTGAAGCTTTCTTT. The chain carries TRBV30 and TRBJ1-1; TRBD1 matches at 8 bases. This CDR3 comprises 15 residues. CDR1 and CDR2 from the germline V gene are GTSNPN and SVGIG (reference sequence). The V gene end was trimmed by 5 bases and the J gene end by 4 bases; junction bases not matched to a gene: 12.

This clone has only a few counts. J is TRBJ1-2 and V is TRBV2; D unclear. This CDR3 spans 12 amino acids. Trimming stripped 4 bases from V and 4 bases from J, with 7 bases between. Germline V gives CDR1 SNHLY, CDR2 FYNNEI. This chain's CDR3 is CASSVLRYGYTF. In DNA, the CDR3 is TGTGCCAGCAGTGTTCTCCGCTATGGCTACACCTTC. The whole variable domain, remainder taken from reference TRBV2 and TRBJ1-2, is EPEVTQTPSHQVTQMGQEVILRCVPISNHLYFYWYRQILGQKVEFLVSFYNNEISEKSEIFDDQFSVERPDGSNFTLKIRSTKLEDSAMYFCASSVLRYGYTFGSGTRLTVV.

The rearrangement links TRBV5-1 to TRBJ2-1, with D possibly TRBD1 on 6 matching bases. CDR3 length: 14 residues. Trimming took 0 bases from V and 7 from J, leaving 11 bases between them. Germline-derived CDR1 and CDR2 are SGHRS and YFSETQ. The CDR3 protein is CASSLVSGANEQFF. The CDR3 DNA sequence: TGCGCCAGCAGCTTGGTCTCAGGGGCGAATGAGCAGTTCTTC.

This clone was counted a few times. For the CDR3, the DNA is TGTGCCAGCAGCCTTTTACTAGCGGGAGTTTGGTTGGAGACCCAGTACTTC. This codes for CASSLLLAGVWLETQYF. The rearrangement uses TRBV11-3 and TRBJ2-5; 11 bases match TRBD2. This CDR3 is built from 17 residues. J gave up 5 bases and V 5 bases, and 13 bases lay outside the gene matches. Germline loops: CDR1 SGHNT, CDR2 YENEEA.

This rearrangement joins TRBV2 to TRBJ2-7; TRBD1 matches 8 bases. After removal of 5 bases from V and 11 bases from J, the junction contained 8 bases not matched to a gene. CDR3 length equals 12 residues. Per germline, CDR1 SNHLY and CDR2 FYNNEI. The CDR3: CASSRGQGGEYF. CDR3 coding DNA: TGTGCCAGCAGTCGAGGACAGGGCGGGGAGTACTTC. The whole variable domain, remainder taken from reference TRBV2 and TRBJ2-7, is EPEVTQTPSHQVTQMGQEVILRCVPISNHLYFYWYRQILGQKVEFLVSFYNNEISEKSEIFDDQFSVERPDGSNFTLKIRSTKLEDSAMYFCASSRGQGGEYFGPGTRLTVT.

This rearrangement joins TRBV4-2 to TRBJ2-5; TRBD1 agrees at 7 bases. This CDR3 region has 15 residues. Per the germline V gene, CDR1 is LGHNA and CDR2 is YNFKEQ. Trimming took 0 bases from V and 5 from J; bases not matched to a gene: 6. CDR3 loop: CASSQERTGVETQYF. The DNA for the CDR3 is TGTGCCAGCAGCCAAGAAAGGACAGGAGTCGAGACCCAGTACTTC.

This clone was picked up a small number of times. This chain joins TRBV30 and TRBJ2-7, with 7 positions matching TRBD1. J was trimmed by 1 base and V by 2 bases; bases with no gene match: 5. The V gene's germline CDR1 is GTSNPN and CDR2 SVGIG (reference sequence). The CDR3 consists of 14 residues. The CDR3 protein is CAWSTNRGSYEQYF. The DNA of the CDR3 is TGTGCCTGGAGTACCAACAGGGGATCCTACGAGCAGTACTTC.

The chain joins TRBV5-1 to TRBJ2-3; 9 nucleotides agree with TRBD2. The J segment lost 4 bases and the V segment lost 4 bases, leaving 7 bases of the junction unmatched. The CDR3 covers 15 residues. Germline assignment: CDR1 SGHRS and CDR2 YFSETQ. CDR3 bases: TGCGCCAGCAGCATAGCGGGAGATCGGCCAGATACGCAGTATTTT. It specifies CASSIAGDRPDTQYF.

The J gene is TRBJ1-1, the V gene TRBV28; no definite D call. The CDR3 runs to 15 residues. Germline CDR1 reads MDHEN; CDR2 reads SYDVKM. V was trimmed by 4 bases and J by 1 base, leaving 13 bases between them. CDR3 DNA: TGTGCCAGCAGTTCAGCGGGATCCCCGAACACTGAAGCTTTCTTT. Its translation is CASSSAGSPNTEAFF. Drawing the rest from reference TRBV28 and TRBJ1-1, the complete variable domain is DVKVTQSSRYLVKRTGEKVFLECVQDMDHENMFWYRQDPGLGLRLIYFSYDVKMKEKGDIPEGYSVSREKKERFSLILESASTNQTSMYLCASSSAGSPNTEAFFGQGTRLTVV.

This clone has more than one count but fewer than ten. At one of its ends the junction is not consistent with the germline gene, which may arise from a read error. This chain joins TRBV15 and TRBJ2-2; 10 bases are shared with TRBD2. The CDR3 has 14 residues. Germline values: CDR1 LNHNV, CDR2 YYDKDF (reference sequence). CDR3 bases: TGTGCCACCAGGAGAGCGGGAGGGCCCGGGGAGCTGTTTTTT. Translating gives CATRRAGGPGELFF. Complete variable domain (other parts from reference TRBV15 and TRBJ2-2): DAMVIQNPRYQVTQFGKPVTLSCSQTLNHNVMYWYQQKSSQAPKLLFHYYDKDFNNEADTPDNFQSRRPNTSFCFLDIRSPGLGDTAMYLCATRRAGGPGELFFGEGSRLTVL.

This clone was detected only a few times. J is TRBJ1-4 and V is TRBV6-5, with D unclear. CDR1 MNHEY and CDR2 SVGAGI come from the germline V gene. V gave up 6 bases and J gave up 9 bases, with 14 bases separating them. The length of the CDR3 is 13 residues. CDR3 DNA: TGTGCCAGCAGGGGCGGGATGAAGCAAAAACTGTTTTTT. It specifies CASRGGMKQKLFF.

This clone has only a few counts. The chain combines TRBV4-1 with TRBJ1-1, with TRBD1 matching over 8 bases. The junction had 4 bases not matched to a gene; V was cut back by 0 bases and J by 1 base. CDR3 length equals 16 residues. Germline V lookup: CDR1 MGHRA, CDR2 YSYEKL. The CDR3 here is CASSQDRTGKNTEAFF. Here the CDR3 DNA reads TGCGCCAGCAGCCAAGATCGGACAGGGAAGAACACTGAAGCTTTCTTT.

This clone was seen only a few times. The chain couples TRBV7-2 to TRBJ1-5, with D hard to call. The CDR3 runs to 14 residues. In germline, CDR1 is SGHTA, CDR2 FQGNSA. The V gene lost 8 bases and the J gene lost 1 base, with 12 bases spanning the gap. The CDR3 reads CASGGSGSNQPQHF. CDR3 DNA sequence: TGTGCCAGCGGAGGGAGCGGGAGCAATCAGCCCCAGCATTTT.

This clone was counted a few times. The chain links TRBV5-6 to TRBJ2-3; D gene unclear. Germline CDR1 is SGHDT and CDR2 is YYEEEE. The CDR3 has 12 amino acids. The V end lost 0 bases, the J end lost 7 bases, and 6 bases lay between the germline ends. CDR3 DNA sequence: TGTGCCAGCAGCTTGGTTCTAAATACGCAGTATTTT. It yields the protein CASSLVLNTQYF.

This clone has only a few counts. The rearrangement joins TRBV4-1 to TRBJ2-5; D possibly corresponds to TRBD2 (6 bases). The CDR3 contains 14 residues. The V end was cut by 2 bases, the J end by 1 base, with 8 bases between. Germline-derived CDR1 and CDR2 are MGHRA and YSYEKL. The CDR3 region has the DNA TGCGCCAGCAGCCAAACGGGACTCCAAGAGACCCAGTACTTC. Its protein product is CASSQTGLQETQYF.

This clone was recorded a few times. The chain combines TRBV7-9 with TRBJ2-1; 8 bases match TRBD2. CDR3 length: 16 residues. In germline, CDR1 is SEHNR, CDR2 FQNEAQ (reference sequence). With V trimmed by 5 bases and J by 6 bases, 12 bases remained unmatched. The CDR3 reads CASSADAWTSFNEQFF. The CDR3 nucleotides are TGTGCCAGCAGCGCCGACGCGTGGACTAGCTTCAATGAGCAGTTCTTC.

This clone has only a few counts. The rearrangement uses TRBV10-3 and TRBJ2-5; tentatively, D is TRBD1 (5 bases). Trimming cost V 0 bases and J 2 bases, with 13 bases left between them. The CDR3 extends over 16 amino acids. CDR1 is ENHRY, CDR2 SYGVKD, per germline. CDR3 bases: TGTGCCATCAGTGAGTCCGACAGTGCGTTTCAAGAGACCCAGTACTTC. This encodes CAISESDSAFQETQYF.

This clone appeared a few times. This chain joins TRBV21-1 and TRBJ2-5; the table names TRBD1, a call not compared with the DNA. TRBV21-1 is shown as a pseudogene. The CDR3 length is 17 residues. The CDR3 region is CASSKGEGSRGKETQYF. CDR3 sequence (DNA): TGTGCCAGCAGCAAAGGAGAGGGGTCCAGGGGCAAGGAGACCCAGTACTTC.

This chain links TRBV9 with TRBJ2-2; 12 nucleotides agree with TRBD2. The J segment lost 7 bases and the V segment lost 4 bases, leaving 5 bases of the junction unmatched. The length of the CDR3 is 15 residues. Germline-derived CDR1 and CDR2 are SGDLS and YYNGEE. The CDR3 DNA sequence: TGTGCCAGCAGCAGACTAGCGGGAGAAGTCGGGGAGCTGTTTTTT. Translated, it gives CASSRLAGEVGELFF.

CDR3 residues: CASSWGGIAVQETQYF. CDR3 nucleotides: TGCGCCAGCAGCTGGGGAGGGATAGCAGTCCAAGAGACCCAGTACTTC. The chain has TRBV5-1 and TRBJ2-5; 7 bases are a match to TRBD2. V gave up 3 bases and J gave up 1 base; unmatched junction bases: 9. CDR3 length equals 16 residues. Germline V gene sequence: CDR1 SGHRS, CDR2 YFSETQ.

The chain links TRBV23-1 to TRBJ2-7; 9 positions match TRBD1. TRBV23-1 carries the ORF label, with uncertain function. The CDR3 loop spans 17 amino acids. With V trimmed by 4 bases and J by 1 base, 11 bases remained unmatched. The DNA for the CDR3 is TGCGCCAGCAGTCCGGGACAGGGTCGATTGATATCCTACGAGCAGTACTTC. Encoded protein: CASSPGQGRLISYEQYF.

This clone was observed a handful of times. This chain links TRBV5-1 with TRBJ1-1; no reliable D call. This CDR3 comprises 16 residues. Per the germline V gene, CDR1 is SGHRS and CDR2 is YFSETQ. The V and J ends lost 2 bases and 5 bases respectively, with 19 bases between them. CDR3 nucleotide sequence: TGCGCCAGCAGCTTCGGGAGGGCGTTTGGAGAGACTGAAGCTTTCTTT. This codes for CASSFGRAFGETEAFF.

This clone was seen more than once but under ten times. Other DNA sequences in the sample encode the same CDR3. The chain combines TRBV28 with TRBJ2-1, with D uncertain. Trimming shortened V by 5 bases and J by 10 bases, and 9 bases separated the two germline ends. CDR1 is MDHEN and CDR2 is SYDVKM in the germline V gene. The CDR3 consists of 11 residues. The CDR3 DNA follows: TGTGCCAGCAGTCTCCCGAGGGAGCAGTTCTTC. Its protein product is CASSLPREQFF.

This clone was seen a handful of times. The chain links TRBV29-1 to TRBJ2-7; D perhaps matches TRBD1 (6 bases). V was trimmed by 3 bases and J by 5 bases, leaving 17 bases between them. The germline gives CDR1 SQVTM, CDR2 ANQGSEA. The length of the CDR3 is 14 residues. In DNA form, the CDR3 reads TGCAGCGTTGAGGTCCCCACAGGGCCCGACGAGCAGTACTTC. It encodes CSVEVPTGPDEQYF.

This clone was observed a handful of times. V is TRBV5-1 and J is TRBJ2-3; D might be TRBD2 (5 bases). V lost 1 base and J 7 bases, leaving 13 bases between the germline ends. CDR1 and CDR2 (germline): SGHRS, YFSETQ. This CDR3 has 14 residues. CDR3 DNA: TGCGCCAGCAGCTTGATTTCCCGGAGGAATACGCAGTATTTT. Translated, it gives CASSLISRRNTQYF.

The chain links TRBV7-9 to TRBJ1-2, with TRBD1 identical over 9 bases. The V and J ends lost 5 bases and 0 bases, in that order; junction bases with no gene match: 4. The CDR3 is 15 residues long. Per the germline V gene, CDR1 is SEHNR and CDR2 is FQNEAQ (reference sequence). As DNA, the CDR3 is TGTGCCAGCAGCCCGAGGACAGGGGCTAACTATGGCTACACCTTC. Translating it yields CASSPRTGANYGYTF. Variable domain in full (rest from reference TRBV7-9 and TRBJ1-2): DTGVSQNPRHKITKRGQNVTFRCDPISEHNRLYWYRQTLGQGPEFLTYFQNEAQLEKSRLLSDRFSAERPKGSFSTLEIQRTEQGDSAMYLCASSPRTGANYGYTFGSGTRLTVV.

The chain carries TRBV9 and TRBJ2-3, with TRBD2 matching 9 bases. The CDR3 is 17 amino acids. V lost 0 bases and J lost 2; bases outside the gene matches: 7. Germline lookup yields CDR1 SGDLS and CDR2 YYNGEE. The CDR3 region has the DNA TGTGCCAGCAGCGTAGCGCTAGCGGGGCACACCACAGATACGCAGTATTTT. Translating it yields CASSVALAGHTTDTQYF.

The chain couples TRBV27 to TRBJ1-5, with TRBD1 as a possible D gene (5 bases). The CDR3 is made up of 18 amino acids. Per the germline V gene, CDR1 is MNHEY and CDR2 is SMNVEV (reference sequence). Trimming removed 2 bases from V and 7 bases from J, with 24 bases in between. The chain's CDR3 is CASSLTYARQPLRQPQHF. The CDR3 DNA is TGTGCCAGCAGTTTAACTTATGCCCGACAGCCGCTGAGGCAGCCCCAGCATTTT.

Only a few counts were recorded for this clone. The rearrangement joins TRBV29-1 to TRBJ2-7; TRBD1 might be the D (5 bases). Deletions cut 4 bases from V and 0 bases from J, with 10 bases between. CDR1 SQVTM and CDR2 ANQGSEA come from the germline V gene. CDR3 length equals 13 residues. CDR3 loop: CSVGTQFSYEQYF. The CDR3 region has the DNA TGCAGCGTTGGGACACAGTTCTCCTACGAGCAGTACTTC.